Reported below is one T cell receptor (beta chain). Individuals drawn from under 30 US areas were about 18 to 90 years old. The germline gives CDR1 SGHTA, CDR2 FQGNSA. V lost 3 bases and J lost 8, with 11 bases in between. The CDR3 is 13 amino acids. The sample belongs to a study of blood T cell repertoires in COVID-19. Turning to the study itself: From the United States, Italy and Spain came samples of acute and convalescent COVID-19.

Per the authors' pipeline: Amplification of reference gene primers provided the estimated nucleated cell counts. Assay: immunoSEQ multiplex PCR; the TCRdb copy retains only in-frame clones and omits some. V and J calls and clone size follow that table, whereas D and trimming were derived from the DNA. The repertoire has approximately 180,000 clones, approximately 82% of them found once; the top ten carry 17%. This receptor was obtained from a woman in her 50s who had recovered from COVID-19. The chain carries TRBV7-2 and TRBJ2-1; D not resolved. Sequencing was done on a sample of PBMCs or T cells enriched from blood (not recorded which). The CDR3 bases are TGTGCCAGCAGCTTTCGCGTAGCTGATGAGCAGTTCTTC. Translated, it gives CASSFRVADEQFF.